This passage covers 6 T cell receptor beta chains from one sample sequenced in a study of CD8 T cells in Susac syndrome. RNA in amounts of about 0.5 to 1 ug was reverse transcribed with random hexamers. TCRdb reprocessed the immunoSEQ multiplex PCR reads via MiXCR and lists one record per CDR3 protein. The sample lists 250,000 to 300,000 distinct CDR3 sequences; 80% to 90% were seen once. The sequenced sample was CD8+ T cells from PBMCs. The receptors stem from a human donor with multiple sclerosis.

The gene calls are TRBV18 and TRBJ2-1; D might be TRBD1 (5 bases). V was shortened by 4 bases and J by 8 bases, with 15 bases between the two germline ends. The V gene's germline CDR1 is KGHSH and CDR2 LQKENI. This CDR3 region has 14 residues. The CDR3 sequence is CASSLRGSSDEQFF. As DNA, the CDR3 is TGTGCCAGCTCACTAAGGGGAAGTTCGGATGAGCAGTTCTTC.

V gene TRBV20-1 combines with J gene TRBJ1-4; 7 bases are shared with TRBD1. There are 13 residues in the CDR3. V was pared by 6 bases and J by 5 bases, with 6 bases of the junction left unmatched. The germline gives CDR1 DFQATT, CDR2 SNEGSKA (reference sequence). CDR3 protein: CSARQGGNEKLFF. CDR3 DNA: TGCAGTGCCCGACAGGGAGGCAATGAAAAACTGTTTTTT.

The rearrangement uses TRBV6-1 and TRBJ2-6; either TRBD1 or TRBD2 may fit D (5 bases each). The V and J ends lost 9 bases and 0 bases respectively, with 15 bases between them. The CDR3 sequence is 16 residues long. Per the germline V gene, CDR1 is MNHNS and CDR2 is SASEGT. The CDR3 sequence is CASVRGPGSGANVLTF. CDR3 DNA sequence: TGTGCCAGTGTAAGGGGACCGGGCTCTGGGGCCAACGTCCTGACTTTC.

The genes are TRBV30 and TRBJ1-2; D is unclear. The germline V gene encodes CDR1 GTSNPN and CDR2 SVGIG (reference sequence). This CDR3 is 15 amino acids long. V lost 2 bases, J lost 6 bases, and 19 bases lay in between. The CDR3 sequence: CAWSTRHHSWHGYTF. In DNA form, the CDR3 reads TGTGCCTGGAGTACCCGACACCACTCATGGCATGGCTACACCTTC.

The chain uses TRBV12-3 or TRBV12-4 and TRBJ2-2, with 9 bases that match TRBD1. This CDR3 is 15 amino acids long. The V and J ends lost 6 bases and 3 bases, in that order; junction bases with no gene match: 5. CDR3 sequence reads: CASRDRGEDTGELFF. The CDR3 bases are TGTGCCAGCAGGGACAGGGGCGAGGACACCGGGGAGCTGTTTTTT.

This clonotype was seen only a few times. The CDR3 bases are TGTGCCAGCAGTCCTCCCGGAAGCTCCTACAATGAGCAGTTCTTC. Translated: CASSPPGSSYNEQFF. The chain recombines TRBV12-3 or TRBV12-4 with TRBJ2-1, with D unresolved. CDR3 length: 15 amino acids. V dropped 5 bases and J dropped 0 bases, with 11 bases sitting between them.